This entry features one T cell receptor (beta chain) sequence. Its antigen is unidentified. This specimen belongs to a study of long-term antiretroviral therapy in people with HIV. Study-wide findings and caveats: Post-ART diversity increased but stayed below transplant donor controls.

Germline assignment: CDR1 SQVTM and CDR2 ANQGSEA. The CDR3 is 12 residues long. Trimming cost V 8 bases and J 2 bases, with 12 bases left between them. Run at survey level, the immunoSEQ assay was version v3.0. Libraries were prepared by immunoSEQ multiplex PCR; TCRdb keeps only in-frame clonotypes and omits some of them. The table records about 24,000 clones, 83% of them present only once. The rearrangement links TRBV29-1 to TRBJ1-1; no clear D. The sample was unsorted PBMCs, taken 0.4 years after starting antiretroviral therapy. The TCR sequence derives from a man aged 50 or older with HIV. The CDR3 region has the DNA TGCAGCTTCCGAGCCGGCAACACTGAAGCTTTCTTT. Its protein product is CSFRAGNTEAFF.